This entry lists 21 T cell receptor beta chains sequenced from one sample in a study of CD8 T cells in Susac syndrome. Reverse transcription of roughly 0.45 to 1 ug RNA used random hexamers. MiXCR, run by TCRdb on the immunoSEQ multiplex PCR reads, gives a single entry per CDR3 protein. Among 170,000 or so distinct CDR3 sequences listed, roughly 94% were seen once. The sample consisted of CD4+ T cells from PBMCs. The source of these receptors is a human donor with Susac syndrome.

V and J are TRBV5-4 and TRBJ2-5; the D is unclear. V dropped 7 bases and J dropped 3 bases, with 22 bases sitting between them. CDR1 is SGHNT and CDR2 is YYREEE in the germline V gene (reference sequence). The CDR3 length is 16 residues. The CDR3 region is CASWSSSQPHKETQYF. The CDR3 nucleotides are TGTGCCAGCTGGAGTAGCAGCCAGCCACATAAAGAGACCCAGTACTTC. Supplemented by reference TRBV5-4 and TRBJ2-5, the full variable domain reads ETGVTQSPTHLIKTRGQQVTLRCSSQSGHNTVSWYQQALGQGPQFIFQYYREEENGRGNFPPRFSGLQFPNYSSELNVNALELDDSALYLCASWSSSQPHKETQYFGPGTRLLVL.

This rearrangement joins TRBV12-3 or TRBV12-4 to TRBJ1-2; D is unresolved. The V and J ends lost 5 bases and 0 bases respectively, with 4 bases between them. There are 12 residues in the CDR3. The DNA of the CDR3 is TGTGCCAGCAGTGCAGCTAACTATGGCTACACCTTC. Residues: CASSAANYGYTF.

The CDR3 nucleotides read TGTGCCAGCAGTGAACAGGGAGGCGCCACCGGGGAGCTGTTTTTT. This translates into CASSEQGGATGELFF. This chain connects TRBV25-1 to TRBJ2-2; the D gene is possibly TRBD2 (6 bases). Per the germline V gene, CDR1 is MGHDK and CDR2 is SYGVNS. This CDR3 comprises 15 residues. V was cut by 2 bases and J by 4 bases, with 11 bases left in between.

This clonotype was found a few times. The rearrangement joins TRBV2 to TRBJ2-5; TRBD1 matches 7 bases. CDR3 size: 13 residues. V was clipped by 6 bases and J by 5 bases; unmatched bases: 6. Looked up from germline, CDR1 is SNHLY and CDR2 is FYNNEI. The CDR3: CASSLTGKETQYF. Here the CDR3 DNA reads TGTGCCAGCAGCTTGACAGGGAAGGAGACCCAGTACTTC.

This CDR3 is CSVDTGVRAGELFF. The CDR3 bases are TGCAGCGTTGATACAGGGGTTCGGGCCGGGGAGCTGTTTTTT. J is TRBJ2-2 and V is TRBV29-1; 7 nucleotides line up with TRBD1. The germline V gene has CDR1 SQVTM and CDR2 ANQGSEA. After removal of 3 bases from V and 6 bases from J, the junction contained 7 bases not matched to a gene. CDR3 size: 14 residues.

The chain is built from TRBV29-1 and TRBJ2-1; D assignment may be TRBD1 or TRBD2 (6 bases each). In germline, CDR1 is SQVTM, CDR2 ANQGSEA. Trimming cost V 6 bases and J 9 bases, with 21 bases left between them. The CDR3 is made up of 14 amino acids. CDR3 sequence reads: CSVERGLGGSEQFF. The DNA for the CDR3 is TGCAGCGTAGAACGGGGGCTCGGGGGAAGTGAGCAGTTCTTC.

V and J are TRBV5-1 and TRBJ2-2; weak D call: TRBD1 (5 bases). The length of the CDR3 is 15 residues. Germline assignment: CDR1 SGHRS and CDR2 YFSETQ. The germline V and J ends were trimmed by 4 bases and 2 bases, with 12 bases remaining between them. Here the CDR3 reads CASSLRQSNTGELFF. The DNA of the CDR3 is TGCGCCAGCAGCCTAAGACAGTCAAACACCGGGGAGCTGTTTTTT.

This clonotype was observed a single time. V gene TRBV20-1 combines with J gene TRBJ1-2, with D perhaps TRBD1 (5 bases). This CDR3 has 15 residues. The V gene lost 1 base and the J gene lost 3 bases, with 15 bases spanning the gap. Germline V lookup: CDR1 DFQATT, CDR2 SNEGSKA (reference sequence). CDR3 sequence (DNA): TGCAGTGCTAGAGCCGGGGCAGGGATAGACTATGGCTACACCTTC. It specifies CSARAGAGIDYGYTF.

This chain uses TRBV3-1 with TRBJ1-1; possible D gene TRBD1, 6 bases. This CDR3 comprises 14 residues. V was trimmed by 2 bases and J by 7 bases, leaving 14 bases between them. Germline V gene lookup returns CDR1 LGHDT and CDR2 YNNKEL (reference sequence). The CDR3 region has the DNA TGTGCCAGCAGCCAATCTGCGGGGGCTTTTGAAGCTTTCTTT. Protein product: CASSQSAGAFEAFF.

The V call is TRBV20-1, the J call TRBJ2-7, with 9 bases lining up with TRBD2. The CDR3 covers 16 residues. With 2 bases clipped from V and 1 base from J, the junction kept 9 bases outside the gene matches. The V gene's germline CDR1 is DFQATT and CDR2 SNEGSKA (reference sequence). The CDR3 DNA is TGCAGTGCTAGATCTCCCGTGCGGGAGGGGTCCTACGAGCAGTACTTC. This sequence encodes CSARSPVREGSYEQYF.

The chain couples TRBV19 to TRBJ2-1; D may be TRBD1 or TRBD2 (6 bases each). Germline V gene data show CDR1 as LNHDA and CDR2 as SQIVND (reference sequence). V was trimmed by 4 bases and J by 3 bases, leaving 19 bases between them. CDR3 length: 17 residues. CDR3 loop: CASSRSPPGGSYNEQFF. CDR3 bases: TGTGCCAGTAGTAGATCACCCCCCGGGGGCAGCTACAATGAGCAGTTCTTC. Looking up the rest from reference TRBV19 and TRBJ2-1 gives the full variable domain: DGGITQSPKYLFRKEGQNVTLSCEQNLNHDAMYWYRQDPGQGLRLIYYSQIVNDFQKGDIAEGYSVSREKKESFPLTVTSAQKNPTAFYLCASSRSPPGGSYNEQFFGPGTRLTVL.

The chain combines TRBV27 with TRBJ1-6; possible D gene TRBD1, 5 bases. The CDR3 loop spans 14 amino acids. V was pared by 8 bases and J by 5 bases, with 13 bases between. The germline gives CDR1 MNHEY, CDR2 SMNVEV (reference sequence). The CDR3, as DNA: TGTGCCAGCGGGCTGTGGGGGAATAATTCACCCCTCCACTTT. Translating it yields CASGLWGNNSPLHF.

This clonotype has only a few counts. The chain is built from TRBV25-1 and TRBJ1-2; D is possibly TRBD1 (5 bases). V shed 4 bases and J shed 5 bases, with 11 bases lying between them. The CDR3 covers 13 residues. Germline lookup yields CDR1 MGHDK and CDR2 SYGVNS. Here the CDR3 reads CASSAGTAYGYTF. CDR3 sequence (DNA): TGTGCCAGCAGTGCCGGGACTGCATATGGCTACACCTTC.

This clonotype was recorded a few times. The chain combines TRBV29-1 with TRBJ2-7, with D perhaps assigned TRBD1 or TRBD2 (5 bases each). Germline CDR1 SQVTM, CDR2 ANQGSEA. The V end lost 7 bases, the J end lost 2 bases, and 9 bases lay between the germline ends. The CDR3 has 11 residues. CDR3 bases: TGCAGCGCTGGGGACGCCTACGAGCAGTACTTC. Its translation: CSAGDAYEQYF.

CDR3 DNA sequence: TGCGCCAGCAGCCAGGATCGAGGGACAGGGATCTACGAGCAGTACTTC. Amino acid sequence: CASSQDRGTGIYEQYF. The V call is TRBV4-3, the J call TRBJ2-7, with TRBD1 matching 9 bases. Germline-derived CDR1 and CDR2 are LGHNA and YSLEER. The CDR3 length is 16 residues. J lost 3 bases, V lost 3 bases, and 9 bases had no gene match.

The V call is TRBV24-1, the J call TRBJ2-3, with D perhaps matching TRBD1 (6 bases). Germline V gene data show CDR1 as KGHDR and CDR2 as SFDVKD. Trimming removed 5 bases at V and 4 bases at J, with 9 bases between. This CDR3 spans 13 amino acids. CDR3 nucleotides: TGTGCCACCAGTGGTACAGGGTCAGATACGCAGTATTTT. Protein product: CATSGTGSDTQYF.

This clonotype has only one observation. The V gene is TRBV5-6, the J gene TRBJ2-4; weak D call: TRBD1 (6 bases). This CDR3 region has 15 residues. Germline values: CDR1 SGHDT, CDR2 YYEEEE. Trimming stripped 3 bases from V and 2 bases from J, with 12 bases between. In DNA, the CDR3 is TGTGCCAGCAGCTCTCCCGACAGGTCCAAAAACATTCAGTACTTC. This sequence encodes CASSSPDRSKNIQYF.

The V gene is TRBV18, the J gene TRBJ2-3, with 10 bases matching TRBD2. Trimming removed 3 bases from V and 1 base from J; junction bases left unmatched: 4. The CDR3 consists of 16 residues. Looked up from germline, CDR1 is KGHSH and CDR2 is LQKENI. The DNA of the CDR3 is TGTGCCAGCTCACCCGTGAGCGGGGGGGGCACAGATACGCAGTATTTT. Its translation: CASSPVSGGGTDTQYF.

The rearrangement links TRBV12-3 or TRBV12-4 to TRBJ2-3; 8 nucleotides match TRBD1. This CDR3 is built from 14 residues. Trimming removed 4 bases from V and 0 bases from J; junction bases left unmatched: 0. This CDR3 reads CASSWTGSTDTQYF. The CDR3 DNA reads as TGTGCCAGCAGTTGGACAGGGAGCACAGATACGCAGTATTTT.

This chain joins TRBV5-4 and TRBJ2-1; perhaps TRBD1 as D (6 bases). Germline loops: CDR1 SGHNT, CDR2 YYREEE (reference sequence). The length of the CDR3 is 15 residues. Trimming took 0 bases from V and 6 from J, leaving 13 bases between them. The CDR3 bases are TGTGCCAGCAGCTTGGTCCAGGGGACCCCCAATGAGCAGTTCTTC. Translating gives CASSLVQGTPNEQFF. Full variable domain (outside the CDR3, taken from reference TRBV5-4 and TRBJ2-1): ETGVTQSPTHLIKTRGQQVTLRCSSQSGHNTVSWYQQALGQGPQFIFQYYREEENGRGNFPPRFSGLQFPNYSSELNVNALELDDSALYLCASSLVQGTPNEQFFGPGTRLTVL.

The chain carries TRBV7-2 and TRBJ2-5; 7 nucleotides match TRBD1. CDR1 and CDR2 (germline): SGHTA, FQGNSA. V trimming: 7 bases; J trimming: 4 bases; junction bases outside the gene matches: 6. CDR3 length: 13 residues. This CDR3 is CASTPDRAETQYF. The CDR3 DNA reads TGTGCCAGCACCCCCGACAGGGCAGAGACCCAGTACTTC. The variable domain in full, with the rest retrieved from reference TRBV7-2 and TRBJ2-5, is GAGVSQSPSNKVTEKGKDVELRCDPISGHTALYWYRQSLGQGLEFLIYFQGNSAPDKSGLPSDRFSAERTGGSVSTLTIQRTQQEDSAVYLCASTPDRAETQYFGPGTRLLVL.